A single sample gave rise to the 2 T cell receptor beta chains below, sequenced in a study of blood T cells in healthy people across ages. Using a J-beta primer mix together with a sample-barcoded 5' primer, a second PCR was run for about 6 to 12 cycles. One entry per CDR3 protein, called by TCRdb with MiXCR from the 5' RACE reads. The table lists 1.5 million to 2 million distinct CDR3 sequences, 40% to 55% of them singletons, with over 2% in the top ten. The sample comprised blood. These receptors originate from a woman in her thirties or forties in good health.

The J gene is TRBJ2-6, the V gene TRBV24-1, with D perhaps matching TRBD1 (6 bases). Deletions cut 7 bases from V and 0 bases from J, with 6 bases between. Germline assignment: CDR1 KGHDR and CDR2 SFDVKD. CDR3 length: 14 residues. The CDR3 DNA sequence: TGTGCCACCAGACAGGGCTCTGGGGCCAACGTCCTGACTTTC. It is translated as CATRQGSGANVLTF.

This chain uses TRBV5-1 with TRBJ2-1, with 9 nucleotides matching TRBD1. The CDR3 has 13 amino acids. CDR1 and CDR2 (germline): SGHRS, YFSETQ. After removal of 4 bases from V and 8 bases from J, the junction contained 4 bases not matched to a gene. The CDR3 loop is CASSGDRAHEQFF. The CDR3, as DNA: TGCGCCAGCAGCGGGGACAGGGCACATGAGCAGTTCTTC. The whole variable domain, filled in from reference TRBV5-1 and TRBJ2-1, reads KAGVTQTPRYLIKTRGQQVTLSCSPISGHRSVSWYQQTPGQGLQFLFEYFSETQRNKGNFPGRFSGRQFSNSRSEMNVSTLELGDSALYLCASSGDRAHEQFFGPGTRLTVL.